Following are 10 T cell receptor beta chains from one sample sequenced in a study of T cells in tuberculosis. The repertoire was sequenced with immunoSEQ multiplex PCR; TCRdb's copy has only in-frame clones and lacks some. The sample yields about 43,000 clones, about 95% seen once. Source material: PBMCs. The receptors were gathered from a donor between 10 and 35 years old with latent tuberculosis or without tuberculosis infection. Some clones in this sample may be carry-over from other donors' samples.

The V gene is TRBV5-1, the J gene TRBJ1-2; 8 nucleotides align to TRBD1. Germline CDR1 and CDR2: SGHRS and YFSETQ. Trimming cost V 1 base and J 3 bases; bases outside gene matches: 5. This CDR3 spans 15 amino acids. The CDR3 region is CASSLTTGEDYGYTF. The CDR3 DNA reads TGCGCCAGCAGCTTGACGACAGGGGAGGACTATGGCTACACCTTC.

The V and J genes are TRBV5-4 and TRBJ1-1, with 9 bases aligning to TRBD1. The CDR3 consists of 15 residues. Germline trimming cut 2 bases from V and 5 bases from J; bases unmatched to any gene: 7. Germline V gene sequence: CDR1 SGHNT, CDR2 YYREEE (reference sequence). CDR3 nucleotides: TGTGCCAGCAGCTTCTACGGGACAGGGAGGACTGAAGCTTTCTTT. Translation gives CASSFYGTGRTEAFF.

This chain links TRBV7-2 with TRBJ1-2; a weak D match, TRBD1 (5 bases). The CDR3 has 14 residues. CDR1 and CDR2 (germline): SGHTA, FQGNSA. The V end lost 3 bases, the J end lost 7 bases, and 15 bases lay between the germline ends. The CDR3 reads CASSLAAGLGGYTF. The CDR3, as DNA: TGTGCCAGCAGCTTGGCCGCAGGGTTAGGTGGCTACACCTTC.

This chain uses TRBV4-3 with TRBJ2-2, with 9 bases lining up with TRBD1. Losses at the gene ends were 0 bases for V and 7 bases for J; bases not matched to a gene: 6. The CDR3 length is 16 residues. Germline V gives CDR1 LGHNA, CDR2 YSLEER. The CDR3 loop reads CASSQDIQGAYGELFF. The CDR3 nucleotides read TGCGCCAGCAGCCAAGATATACAGGGGGCTTACGGGGAGCTGTTTTTT.

CDR3 protein: CASSVGATGNTIYF. In DNA form, the CDR3 reads TGTGCCAGTAGTGTGGGGGCCACTGGAAACACCATATATTTT. The gene calls are TRBV19 and TRBJ1-3; TRBD1 is a possible D gene (6 bases). The V end was cut by 5 bases, the J end by 2 bases, with 10 bases between. CDR1 and CDR2 (germline): LNHDA, SQIVND (reference sequence). This CDR3 has 14 residues.

This sequence joins TRBV6-5 and TRBJ1-2, with D possibly being TRBD1 (6 bases). This CDR3 is 13 amino acids long. Trimming left V 6 bases short and J 4 bases short, with 12 bases between. Germline V gene data show CDR1 as MNHEY and CDR2 as SVGAGI. The DNA of the CDR3 is TGTGCCAGCAGCCCCACAGGGCCCTATGGCTACACCTTC. The encoded protein is CASSPTGPYGYTF.

The chain joins TRBV7-9 to TRBJ2-4; TRBD1 matches at 7 bases. The CDR3 contains 13 residues. Germline values: CDR1 SEHNR, CDR2 FQNEAQ (reference sequence). J gave up 8 bases and V 5 bases, and 6 bases lay outside the gene matches. CDR3 bases: TGTGCCAGCAGCGCCGACAGGGAGCACATTCAGTACTTC. It codes for CASSADREHIQYF.

The chain employs TRBV19 and TRBJ2-1; 8 bases fit TRBD2. The germline V gene encodes CDR1 LNHDA and CDR2 SQIVND (reference sequence). J lost 10 bases, V lost 4 bases, and 15 bases had no gene match. The CDR3 length is 16 residues. DNA of the CDR3: TGTGCCAGTAGTAGTAATAGCGGGACCCCACTCGGGGAGCAGTTCTTC. Translated: CASSSNSGTPLGEQFF.

The rearrangement joins TRBV4-1 to TRBJ2-1, with 8 bases fitting TRBD1. Germline trimming cut 3 bases from V and 12 bases from J; bases unmatched to any gene: 7. Per the germline V gene, CDR1 is MGHRA and CDR2 is YSYEKL. This CDR3 is built from 13 residues. The CDR3 spells CASSQRDRFGQFF. CDR3 DNA: TGCGCCAGCAGCCAGAGGGACAGGTTCGGGCAGTTCTTC.

The V call is TRBV5-4, the J call TRBJ2-7; 10 bases line up with TRBD2. From germline, CDR1 is SGHNT and CDR2 YYREEE (reference sequence). The CDR3 length is 16 residues. The V gene end was trimmed by 3 bases and the J gene end by 2 bases; junction bases not matched to a gene: 8. The CDR3 sequence: CASSSIAGGSPYEQYF. CDR3 sequence (DNA): TGTGCCAGCAGCTCCATAGCGGGAGGCAGTCCCTACGAGCAGTACTTC. The whole variable domain, filled in from reference TRBV5-4 and TRBJ2-7, reads ETGVTQSPTHLIKTRGQQVTLRCSSQSGHNTVSWYQQALGQGPQFIFQYYREEENGRGNFPPRFSGLQFPNYSSELNVNALELDDSALYLCASSSIAGGSPYEQYFGPGTRLTVT.